The present T cell receptor beta chain was sequenced within a study of T cells in localized non-small cell lung cancer. Profiled with immunoSEQ multiplex PCR; TCRdb holds only in-frame clones, not every one. The sample lists 13,000 to 15,000 clones; over 85% were seen once. A word on this clone: Its antigen is as yet unknown.

There are 17 residues in the CDR3. V trimming: 1 base; J trimming: 4 bases; junction bases outside the gene matches: 10. The germline V gene encodes CDR1 SGHRS and CDR2 YFSETQ. General observations from the study: Uninvolved adjacent lung had the highest recorded T cell clonality, with tumor below it. For the top 100 tumor clones, a median about 56 also appeared in adjacent lung.

The specimen was peripheral blood mononuclear cells, collected before any cancer treatment. The V call is TRBV5-1, the J call TRBJ1-3, with 8 bases lining up with TRBD1. The TCR sequence derives from a man aged 40 to 69 with stage III lung adenocarcinoma. CDR3 DNA: TGCGCCAGCAGCTTGTGGCCAGGGGGCGTCTCAGGAAACACCATATATTTT. This codes for CASSLWPGGVSGNTIYF.